One sample yielded the 10 T cell receptor beta chains listed below, sequenced in a study of OX40 agonist ivuxolimab in advanced cancers. Only in-frame clones appear in the TCRdb table, and some are missing; sequencing was by immunoSEQ multiplex PCR. The data hold 65,000 to 90,000 clones, with 92% observed a single time. Sequenced material: CD4+ or CD8+ T cells sorted from blood, taken in a trial of the OX40 agonist ivuxolimab. These receptors originate from an adult with an advanced solid tumor such as melanoma, head and neck, liver or kidney cancer.

The J gene is TRBJ1-5, the V gene TRBV27, with 7 bases fitting TRBD1. Germline-derived CDR1 and CDR2 are MNHEY and SMNVEV (reference sequence). The CDR3 is 13 amino acids. V shed 1 base and J 10 bases; nucleotides not matched to a gene: 4. CDR3: CASSLYTGDPQHF. CDR3 coding DNA: TGTGCCAGCAGTTTATATACAGGGGATCCCCAGCATTTT.

V gene TRBV9 combines with J gene TRBJ2-7; TRBD2 matches at 7 bases. Trimming took 0 bases from V and 3 from J; bases not matched to a gene: 3. CDR3 size: 14 residues. The germline V gene has CDR1 SGDLS and CDR2 YYNGEE. The CDR3 sequence: CASSVALADYEQYF. The CDR3 DNA reads TGTGCCAGCAGCGTAGCGCTAGCGGACTACGAGCAGTACTTC.

J is TRBJ2-7 and V is TRBV5-1; TRBD1 matches at 11 bases. V shed 4 bases and J 4 bases; nucleotides not matched to a gene: 10. This CDR3 region has 16 residues. CDR1 and CDR2 from the germline V gene are SGHRS and YFSETQ. The CDR3, as DNA: TGCGCCAGCAGCCGCGGACAGGGGGCGAGCGGGTACGAGCAGTACTTC. Encoded protein: CASSRGQGASGYEQYF.

The CDR3 sequence: CASSERGVSGEQFF. In DNA form, the CDR3 reads TGTGCCAGCAGTGAAAGGGGGGTGTCCGGTGAGCAGTTCTTC. V gene TRBV6-1 combines with J gene TRBJ2-1; D tentatively reads TRBD1 or TRBD2 (6 bases each). Germline loops: CDR1 MNHNS, CDR2 SASEGT. V dropped 2 bases and J dropped 9 bases, with 14 bases sitting between them. CDR3 length equals 14 residues.

CDR3 in DNA: TGTGCCAGCAGCTTAGAGGCAGGAGGAACCTACGAGCAGTACTTC. Translated, it gives CASSLEAGGTYEQYF. This rearrangement joins TRBV7-6 to TRBJ2-7, with D perhaps matching TRBD2 (5 bases). With 1 base removed from V and 2 bases from J, the gap between germline ends came to 12 bases. The length of the CDR3 is 15 residues. Germline V lookup: CDR1 SGHVS, CDR2 FNYEAQ.

V gene TRBV4-1 combines with J gene TRBJ2-1; D gene uncertain. This CDR3 is built from 13 residues. Germline-derived CDR1 and CDR2 are MGHRA and YSYEKL. V lost 4 bases and J 9 bases, leaving 13 bases between the germline ends. This CDR3 is CASSPTGGLEQFF. CDR3 sequence (DNA): TGCGCCAGCAGCCCGACGGGTGGGCTTGAGCAGTTCTTC.

The chain joins TRBV11-2 to TRBJ1-1; no clear D. V was trimmed by 5 bases and J by 0 bases, leaving 13 bases between them. The CDR3 has 15 residues. Germline CDR1 and CDR2: SGHAT and FQNNGV. The CDR3 sequence is CASSEGRGLNTEAFF. CDR3 nucleotides: TGTGCCAGCAGCGAGGGCCGGGGTCTGAACACTGAAGCTTTCTTT.

The V gene is TRBV30, the J gene TRBJ2-1; D is possibly TRBD1 (6 bases). Germline CDR1 reads GTSNPN; CDR2 reads SVGIG (reference sequence). The CDR3 extends over 15 amino acids. The ends were cut back, 3 bases at V and 4 bases at J, with 16 bases in the middle. DNA for the CDR3: TGTGCCTGGAGGCCAAAAGGACAGATTTACAATGAGCAGTTCTTC. This translates into CAWRPKGQIYNEQFF.

This chain connects TRBV11-2 to TRBJ1-1, with a weak D call TRBD1 (5 bases). Germline assignment: CDR1 SGHAT and CDR2 FQNNGV. V lost 5 bases, J lost 1 base, and 17 bases lay in between. CDR3 length equals 16 residues. Written as DNA, the CDR3 is TGTGCCAGCAGCCCGGGGGGTTGGGGAGGGAACACTGAAGCTTTCTTT. Translation: CASSPGGWGGNTEAFF. Using reference TRBV11-2 and TRBJ1-1 for the parts outside the CDR3, the full variable domain is EAGVAQSPRYKIIEKRQSVAFWCNPISGHATLYWYQQILGQGPKLLIQFQNNGVVDDSQLPKDRFSAERLKGVDSTLKIQPAKLEDSAVYLCASSPGGWGGNTEAFFGQGTRLTVV.

The rearrangement uses TRBV23-1 and TRBJ2-5; TRBD1 might be the D (5 bases). TRBV23-1 is marked as an open reading frame, function uncertain. The CDR3 contains 16 residues. V shed 4 bases and J shed 1 base, with 16 bases lying between them. CDR3 protein: CASSPDMGFTQETQYF. CDR3 DNA: TGCGCCAGCAGTCCGGACATGGGATTTACCCAAGAGACCCAGTACTTC.